The clone carrying this TCR beta chain was observed at least ten times. Its cognate antigen is unknown. This record comes from a study of metastatic and nonmetastatic thyroid tumors. Study at large: Comparative analysis of repertoires was undertaken across blood and tumor or nodule tissue obtained from malignant and benign thyroid patients.

Germline CDR1 reads MNHNS; CDR2 reads SASEGT. With 5 bases clipped from V and 0 bases from J, the junction kept 15 bases outside the gene matches. This CDR3 contains 18 residues. Per the original data handling: For papillary thyroid cancer, a distant-metastasis classifier was constructed from CDR3 differences observed across clinicopathological groups. Using MiXCR, TCRdb re-called clones from the PCR reads. V and J calls and clone size were set by TCRdb, not the authors. Of approximately 20,000 clones listed, over 10% are singletons. None of the patients had undergone any treatment ahead of thyroid surgery. General study points: In both blood and tumor samples, TCR beta diversity was reported significantly higher for malignant than benign nodules.

This clonotype originated in a female donor with papillary thyroid cancer or a benign thyroid nodule (not recorded which). Some clones in this sample may be carry-over from other donors' samples. V is TRBV6-1 and J is TRBJ1-1; 7 nucleotides agree with TRBD1. Material for sequencing was blood. This CDR3 is CASSKLSGQTIMNTEAFF. In DNA form, the CDR3 reads TGTGCCAGCAGTAAACTTTCGGGACAGACGATCATGAACACTGAAGCTTTCTTT.